This is a list of T cell receptor beta chains from one sample in a study of response to subunit inactivated influenza vaccine. One entry per CDR3 protein, called by TCRdb with MiXCR from the RT-PCR reads. The repertoire has approximately 500,000 distinct CDR3 sequences, around 15% of them found once; the top ten carry around 10%. The sample was PBMCs from blood, taken 12 days after vaccination. The origin of the receptors is a man between 45 and 60 years old who received an inactivated influenza vaccine. Both conserved end residues are part of each CDR3. The D gene is left open where the match is weak. The size entry is marked missing in some rows and otherwise reads once, few, many or a size class.

length,V,J,size,D,DNA,CDR3
13,TRBV15,TRBJ2-5,few,-,TGTGCCACCGCGGGACGTAACCAAGAGACCCAGTACTTC,CATAGRNQETQYF
15,TRBV12-3/TRBV12-4,TRBJ2-2,many,TRBD2,TGTGCCAGCAGTTTAGTGGGAGGGCCGCCCGGGGAGCTGTTTTTT,CASSLVGGPPGELFF
14,TRBV18,TRBJ2-3,-,-,TGTGCCAGCTCACCAGACGCTAACACAGATACGCAGTATTTT,CASSPDANTDTQYF
12,TRBV7-2,TRBJ1-5,many,-,TGTGCCAGCAGCCCCCCCAATCAGCCCCAGCATTTT,CASSPPNQPQHF
14,TRBV7-9,TRBJ2-3,many,-,TGTGCCAGCAGCTTCCAAGGCAGCACAGATACGCAGTATTTT,CASSFQGSTDTQYF
13,TRBV15,TRBJ1-5,-,-,TGTGCCACCAGCATAAAACAGGATCAGCCCCAGCATTTT,CATSIKQDQPQHF
17,TRBV6-2/TRBV6-3,TRBJ1-1,few,TRBD1,TGTGCCAGCAGTTACGTACGGGACAGGGCCCTGAACACTGAAGCTTTCTTT,CASSYVRDRALNTEAFF
14,TRBV7-2,TRBJ2-7,few,-,TGTGCCAGCAGCTTAGTCCCCTCCACCTACGAGCAGTACTTC,CASSLVPSTYEQYF
14,TRBV2,TRBJ2-7,-,-,TGTGCCAGCAGTGAGCAGGGGGGCTCCTACGAGCAGTACTTC,CASSEQGGSYEQYF
15,TRBV3-1,TRBJ2-3,-,-,TGTGCCAGCAGCCTCACGGGGGGCGCCACAGATACGCAGTATTTT,CASSLTGGATDTQYF
11,TRBV2,TRBJ1-1,many,-,TGTGCCAGCAGGGTGAACACTGAAGCTTTCTTT,CASRVNTEAFF
15,TRBV4-3,TRBJ2-7,-,-,TGCGCCAGCAGTAAGAATTACCCGAGCTCCTACGAGCAGTACTTC,CASSKNYPSSYEQYF
14,TRBV5-1,TRBJ2-1,many,-,TGCGCCAGCAGCTTGGAACAGGGGAGGTATGAGCAGTTCTTC,CASSLEQGRYEQFF
11,TRBV7-2,TRBJ2-5,few,-,TGTGCCAGCAGCTTAGGGGGGGCTCAGTACTTC,CASSLGGAQYF
15,TRBV20-1,TRBJ2-3,-,TRBD1,TGCAGTGCAGCAGCCGGACAGGGGAACCCAGATACGCAGTATTTT,CSAAAGQGNPDTQYF
15,TRBV5-5,TRBJ1-1,many,TRBD1,TGTGCCAGCAGCTTGTTGGGACAGCTGAACACTGAAGCTTTCTTT,CASSLLGQLNTEAFF
18,TRBV6-5,TRBJ2-1,few,-,TGTGCCAGCAGTTACTCATCATCTAGTGGCGGGATCTACAATGAGCAGTTCTTC,CASSYSSSSGGIYNEQFF
16,TRBV7-9,TRBJ2-5,-,TRBD2,TGTGCCAGCAGCCGACCGAGTGGTAGCGGGGTAGAGACCCAGTACTTC,CASSRPSGSGVETQYF
12,TRBV12-3/TRBV12-4,TRBJ2-1,-,-,TGTGCCAGCAGGGGGGCTAGCGCTGAGCAGTTCTTC,CASRGASAEQFF
15,TRBV6-2/TRBV6-3,TRBJ2-1,few,TRBD2,TGTGCCAGCAGGCTGACTAGCGGGGGGGTAAATGAGCAGTTCTTC,CASRLTSGGVNEQFF
15,TRBV15,TRBJ2-1,few,TRBD2,TGTGCCACCAGCAGGACCGGGACTAGCATCAATGAGCAGTTCTTC,CATSRTGTSINEQFF
14,TRBV20-1,TRBJ1-1,-,-,TGCAGTGCTAGAGTTTTGGTCGGGGAAACTGAAGCTTTCTTT,CSARVLVGETEAFF
15,TRBV29-1,TRBJ2-7,few,TRBD1,TGCAGCGTTGCCGGGACAGGGGGCAATTCTTACGAGCAGTACTTC,CSVAGTGGNSYEQYF
16,TRBV7-9,TRBJ1-6,-,-,TGTGCCAGCAGCTTAGGAGGCAGGGGAGGTAATTCACCCCTCCACTTT,CASSLGGRGGNSPLHF
13,TRBV7-8,TRBJ2-7,-,-,TGTGCCAGCACCTCTAGGGGGTACTACGAGCAGTACTTC,CASTSRGYYEQYF
14,TRBV20-1,TRBJ2-1,few,TRBD2,TGCAGTGCTACTACTAGCGGGGGGGCCCATGAGCAGTTCTTC,CSATTSGGAHEQFF
14,TRBV15,TRBJ1-6,few,-,TGTGCCACCAGTACTCAGGGTTATAATTCACCCCTCCACTTT,CATSTQGYNSPLHF
14,TRBV4-2,TRBJ2-7,few,-,TGTGCCAGCAGCGAAGGAGGGAGCTACTACGAGCAGTACTTC,CASSEGGSYYEQYF
15,TRBV9,TRBJ2-5,-,TRBD2,TGTGCCAGCAGCGTAGCTGCGGGAGTGGTGGAGACCCAGTACTTC,CASSVAAGVVETQYF
13,TRBV20-1,TRBJ2-1,-,-,TGCAGTGCTAGAGATTGGGGAAGCAATGAGCAGTTCTTC,CSARDWGSNEQFF
15,TRBV4-3,TRBJ1-4,few,-,TGCGCCAGCAGCCAGAGCGGGGCGGTGGGTGAAAAACTGTTTTTT,CASSQSGAVGEKLFF
14,TRBV20-1,TRBJ2-1,few,TRBD2,TGCAGTGCTAGGGGGGGGACTAGCTTCAATGAGCAGTTCTTC,CSARGGTSFNEQFF
13,TRBV29-1,TRBJ1-1,few,TRBD1,TGCAGCGTTGATCGGGACAGGGAACCTGCGGCTTTCTTT,CSVDRDREPAAFF
16,TRBV5-1,TRBJ2-1,few,TRBD1,TGCGCCAGCAGCTTGTCCCTCACAGGGGGTAGGAATGAGCAGTTCTTC,CASSLSLTGGRNEQFF
15,TRBV7-8,TRBJ2-7,few,TRBD1,TGTGCCAGCAGCTTAATCCGGGACAGGGTCCACGAGCAGTACTTC,CASSLIRDRVHEQYF
15,TRBV7-9,TRBJ2-3,-,TRBD2,TGTGCCAGCAGCGGACAGCGGGGGGGCCCAGATACGCAGTATTTT,CASSGQRGGPDTQYF
18,TRBV5-1,TRBJ2-1,few,TRBD2,TGCGCCAGCAGCTTGGGCTCCGGGACTAGCGGGGACTACAATGAGCAGTTCTTC,CASSLGSGTSGDYNEQFF
13,TRBV5-5,TRBJ1-2,-,-,TGTGCCAGCATCTTGCCAGGACAGTATGGCTACACCTTC,CASILPGQYGYTF
15,TRBV12-3/TRBV12-4,TRBJ2-7,-,TRBD1,TGTGCCAGCAGTGCACCCGGGACAGTCCCCTACGAGCAGTACTTC,CASSAPGTVPYEQYF
14,TRBV24-1,TRBJ2-5,-,TRBD2,TGTGCCACCTCTAGCGGGACTGGCCAAGAGACCCAGTACTTC,CATSSGTGQETQYF
14,TRBV24-1,TRBJ2-1,-,-,TGTGCCACCAGTGATTTCGTCCTGGAGGGTGAGCAGTTCTTC,CATSDFVLEGEQFF
19,TRBV12-2,TRBJ2-7,-,-,TGTGCAAGTCGCTCAAGACGGGTCAGGGGGGAATCAGTACGCGACGAGCAGTACTTC,CASRSRRVRGESVRDEQYF
14,TRBV12-3/TRBV12-4,TRBJ2-3,many,-,TGTGCCAGCAGTTTTGGGGCCTCCACAGATACGCAGTATTTT,CASSFGASTDTQYF
16,TRBV5-1,TRBJ1-1,-,-,TGCGCCAGCAGCTTGGATGGATCCGCGGGGAACACTGAAGCTTCCTTT,CASSLDGSAGNTEASF
17,TRBV10-1,TRBJ2-2,-,TRBD1,TGCGCCAGCAGTGAACCGGTACAGGGGGTAAACACCAGGGAGCTGTTTTTT,CASSEPVQGVNTRELFF
16,TRBV3-1,TRBJ2-3,-,TRBD2,TGTGCCAGCAGCCGAACCTCAGCGGGGGGGATGAATACGCAGTATTTT,CASSRTSAGGMNTQYF
15,TRBV7-8,TRBJ1-3,few,-,TGTGCCAGCAGCTTAGTCGCAGGGACTGGAAACACCATATATTTT,CASSLVAGTGNTIYF
14,TRBV5-1,TRBJ2-7,-,-,TGCGCCAGCAGCTTGGACTTCGGCTACTACGAGCAGTACTTC,CASSLDFGYYEQYF
14,TRBV20-1,TRBJ2-1,few,TRBD2,TGCAGTGCCAGTCTAGCGGGGGGATTCAATGAGCAGTTCTTC,CSASLAGGFNEQFF
11,TRBV20-1,TRBJ2-2,few,TRBD1,TGCAGTGCAAACAGGGGGGGGGAGCTGTTTTTT,CSANRGGELFF
14,TRBV5-1,TRBJ2-3,few,-,TGCGCCAGCAGCTTGGTGGCTAGCCCGGATACGCAGTATTTT,CASSLVASPDTQYF
14,TRBV28,TRBJ1-2,-,-,TGTGCCAGCAGTGCGATGAGGGATTTCTATGGCTACACCTTC,CASSAMRDFYGYTF
13,TRBV7-2,TRBJ2-1,-,-,TGTGCCAGCAGCCCCGGACGGCTCAATGAGCAGTTCTTC,CASSPGRLNEQFF
16,TRBV20-1,TRBJ1-2,few,TRBD1,TGCAGTGCTACCCCCGGACAGGGGGCCGCCTTCTATGGCTACACCTTC,CSATPGQGAAFYGYTF
15,TRBV7-6,TRBJ2-5,-,-,TGTGCCAGCAGCCCCGGGGGAATTCTCAGAGAGACCCAGTACTTC,CASSPGGILRETQYF
16,TRBV5-6,TRBJ2-1,-,-,TGTGCCAGCAGTATTGGTTGGGGCCAGACCTACAATGAGCAGTTCTTC,CASSIGWGQTYNEQFF
16,TRBV5-1,TRBJ2-1,few,TRBD2,TGCGCCAGCAGCTTGGTCACGGGACTAGGGTACAATGAGCAGTTCTTC,CASSLVTGLGYNEQFF
15,TRBV15,TRBJ1-1,-,TRBD1,TGTGCCACCAGCAGAGAAAGGACAGGGCGCACTGAAGCTTTCTTT,CATSRERTGRTEAFF
13,TRBV20-1,TRBJ2-7,few,TRBD1,TGCAGTGCGGGGACAGGGGGCTCCTACGAGCAGTACTTC,CSAGTGGSYEQYF
12,TRBV14,TRBJ2-3,few,TRBD2,TGTGCCACCCTGACTAGCGCAGATACGCAGTATTTT,CATLTSADTQYF